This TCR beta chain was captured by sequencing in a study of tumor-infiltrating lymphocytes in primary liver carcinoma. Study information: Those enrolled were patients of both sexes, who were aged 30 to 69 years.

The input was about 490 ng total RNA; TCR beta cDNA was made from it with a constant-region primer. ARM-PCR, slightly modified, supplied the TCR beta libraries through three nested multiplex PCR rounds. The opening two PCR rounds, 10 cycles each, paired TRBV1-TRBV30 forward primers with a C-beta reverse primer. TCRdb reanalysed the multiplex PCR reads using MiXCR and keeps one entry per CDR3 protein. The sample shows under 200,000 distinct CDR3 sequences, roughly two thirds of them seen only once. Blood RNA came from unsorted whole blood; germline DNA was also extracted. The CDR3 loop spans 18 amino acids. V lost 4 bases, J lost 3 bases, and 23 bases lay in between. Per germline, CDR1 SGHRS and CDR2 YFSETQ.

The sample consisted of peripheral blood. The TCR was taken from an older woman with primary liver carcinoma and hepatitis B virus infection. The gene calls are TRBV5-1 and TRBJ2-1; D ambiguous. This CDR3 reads CASSLNPGPTSYYNEQFF. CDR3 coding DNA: TGCGCCAGCAGCCTAAATCCGGGTCCAACGTCCTACTACAATGAGCAGTTCTTC. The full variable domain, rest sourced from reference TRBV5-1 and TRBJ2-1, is KAGVTQTPRYLIKTRGQQVTLSCSPISGHRSVSWYQQTPGQGLQFLFEYFSETQRNKGNFPGRFSGRQFSNSRSEMNVSTLELGDSALYLCASSLNPGPTSYYNEQFFGPGTRLTVL.